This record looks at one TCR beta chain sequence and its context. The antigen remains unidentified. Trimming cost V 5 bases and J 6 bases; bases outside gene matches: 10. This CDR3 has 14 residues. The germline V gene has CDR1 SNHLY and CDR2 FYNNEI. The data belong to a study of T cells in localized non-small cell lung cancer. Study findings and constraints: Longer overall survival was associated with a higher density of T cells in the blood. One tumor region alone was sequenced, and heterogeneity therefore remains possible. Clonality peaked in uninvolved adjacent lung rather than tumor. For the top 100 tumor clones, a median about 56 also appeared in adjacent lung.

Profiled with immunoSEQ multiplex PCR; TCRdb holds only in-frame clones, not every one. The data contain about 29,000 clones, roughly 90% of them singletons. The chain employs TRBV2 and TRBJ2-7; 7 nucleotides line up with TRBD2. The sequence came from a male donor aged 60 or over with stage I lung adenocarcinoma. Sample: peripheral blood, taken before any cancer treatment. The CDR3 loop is CASSLWGGEGEQYF. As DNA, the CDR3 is TGTGCCAGCAGTCTTTGGGGAGGGGAGGGCGAGCAGTACTTC. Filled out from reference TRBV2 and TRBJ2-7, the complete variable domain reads EPEVTQTPSHQVTQMGQEVILRCVPISNHLYFYWYRQILGQKVEFLVSFYNNEISEKSEIFDDQFSVERPDGSNFTLKIRSTKLEDSAMYFCASSLWGGEGEQYFGPGTRLTVT.